The 22 T cell receptor beta chains below come from one sample, sequenced in a study of identifying expanded T cells in peripheral blood (dated by TCRdb to the late 2010s). Libraries were prepared through the immunoSEQ multiplex PCR assay. TCRdb provides this immuneACCESS table in a form limited to in-frame rearrangements. Some clones are lacking; in checked studies, under half of them reflect an unresolved V gene, and why the rest are absent is not known. This sample gives approximately 92,000 clones in total; approximately 84% of them show up just once. Roughly 4.1% of the sample rests with the top ten. Sequencing was performed on blood. The receptors come from a person aged 18-70 years in good health.

The CDR3 sequence is CAWTLQGPDTQYF. CDR3 nucleotide sequence: TGTGCCTGGACCCTCCAGGGGCCAGATACGCAGTATTTT. The chain has TRBV30 and TRBJ2-3, with D tentatively TRBD1 (6 bases). CDR1 is GTSNPN and CDR2 is SVGIG in the germline V gene (reference sequence). Trimming cost V 4 bases and J 4 bases, with 12 bases left between them. CDR3 length equals 13 residues.

The rearrangement joins TRBV9 to TRBJ1-5; 7 bases are shared with TRBD1. This CDR3 region has 15 residues. CDR1 and CDR2 (germline): SGDLS, YYNGEE. The V gene end was trimmed by 4 bases and the J gene end by 0 bases; junction bases not matched to a gene: 4. CDR3 in amino acids: CASSPGQDSNQPQHF. CDR3 nucleotide sequence: TGTGCCAGCAGCCCCGGACAGGATAGCAATCAGCCCCAGCATTTT.

The CDR3 sequence is CASSLGVLAKNIQYF. The CDR3 DNA follows: TGTGCCAGCAGCTTGGGGGTGTTAGCCAAAAACATTCAGTACTTC. This sequence joins TRBV5-8 and TRBJ2-4; D is undetermined. The CDR3 length is 15 residues. The germline CDR1 and CDR2 sequences are SGHTS and YDEGEE. V lost 0 bases and J lost 0, with 7 bases in between.

The genes are TRBV28 and TRBJ1-1; the match to TRBD1 covers 9 bases. The V gene end was trimmed by 4 bases and the J gene end by 4 bases; junction bases not matched to a gene: 10. This CDR3 has 16 residues. In germline, CDR1 is MDHEN, CDR2 SYDVKM. The CDR3 here is CASSYQQGAGGTEAFF. The CDR3 DNA is TGTGCCAGCAGTTACCAACAGGGGGCAGGGGGCACTGAAGCTTTCTTT.

The chain joins TRBV2 to TRBJ1-1; tentatively, D is TRBD1 (5 bases). Trimming removed 7 bases at V and 1 base at J, with 7 bases between. Per the germline V gene, CDR1 is SNHLY and CDR2 is FYNNEI. The CDR3 extends over 12 amino acids. The CDR3 region is CASTTGNTEAFF. Here the CDR3 DNA reads TGTGCCAGCACTACAGGGAACACTGAAGCTTTCTTT. The entire variable domain, with the rest obtained from reference TRBV2 and TRBJ1-1, is as follows: EPEVTQTPSHQVTQMGQEVILRCVPISNHLYFYWYRQILGQKVEFLVSFYNNEISEKSEIFDDQFSVERPDGSNFTLKIRSTKLEDSAMYFCASTTGNTEAFFGQGTRLTVV.

The gene calls are TRBV14 and TRBJ2-3; D remains unclear. The V gene's germline CDR1 is SGHDN and CDR2 FVKESK. The CDR3 has 20 residues. The V gene lost 0 bases and the J gene lost 2 bases, with 24 bases spanning the gap. CDR3 loop: CASSQEYPRPGREFTDTQYF. DNA for the CDR3: TGTGCCAGCAGCCAAGAGTATCCGCGCCCCGGACGAGAATTCACAGATACGCAGTATTTT.

The genes are TRBV4-1 and TRBJ1-2; D is ambiguous. This CDR3 region has 16 residues. V lost 4 bases and J 4 bases, leaving 19 bases between the germline ends. Germline assignment: CDR1 MGHRA and CDR2 YSYEKL. The DNA of the CDR3 is TGCGCCAGCAGCCCGATAGTTTCGTCACTCTCCTATGGCTACACCTTC. Translating it yields CASSPIVSSLSYGYTF.

The chain combines TRBV19 with TRBJ2-7, with 7 positions matching TRBD2. Per germline, CDR1 LNHDA and CDR2 SQIVND (reference sequence). V lost 10 bases to trimming and J lost 3 bases; unmatched junction nucleotides: 9. The CDR3 consists of 13 residues. The CDR3 loop reads CATWGGGGYEQYF. CDR3 sequence (DNA): TGTGCCACCTGGGGCGGGGGTGGCTACGAGCAGTACTTC. The full variable domain, rest sourced from reference TRBV19 and TRBJ2-7, is DGGITQSPKYLFRKEGQNVTLSCEQNLNHDAMYWYRQDPGQGLRLIYYSQIVNDFQKGDIAEGYSVSREKKESFPLTVTSAQKNPTAFYLCATWGGGGYEQYFGPGTRLTVT.

V is TRBV6-1 and J is TRBJ1-2; possibly TRBD1 for D (6 bases). V shed 5 bases and J shed 6 bases, with 10 bases lying between them. CDR1 MNHNS and CDR2 SASEGT come from the germline V gene. CDR3 size: 12 residues. The CDR3 DNA sequence: TGTGCCAGCAGTCGTCAGGGGCATGGCTACACCTTC. This encodes CASSRQGHGYTF.

V and J are TRBV20-1 and TRBJ1-1, with D perhaps TRBD1 (5 bases). CDR1 DFQATT and CDR2 SNEGSKA come from the germline V gene (reference sequence). The CDR3 length is 11 residues. V was shortened by 1 base and J by 10 bases, with 10 bases between the two germline ends. CDR3 sequence (DNA): TGCAGTGCTAGAGGGGGGGTTGGAGCTTTCTTT. It yields the protein CSARGGVGAFF.

The genes are TRBV5-4 and TRBJ1-3, with D possibly TRBD1 on 5 matching bases. Trimming removed 3 bases from V and 0 bases from J, with 10 bases in between. Germline-derived CDR1 and CDR2 are SGHNT and YYREEE (reference sequence). This CDR3 has 15 amino acids. DNA of the CDR3: TGTGCCAGCAGCTACAGGTCCACCTCTGGAAACACCATATATTTT. Its protein is CASSYRSTSGNTIYF.

This chain joins TRBV5-8 and TRBJ1-4; perhaps TRBD1 as D (6 bases). CDR1 and CDR2 (germline): SGHTS, YDEGEE. The CDR3 extends over 15 amino acids. V lost 0 bases to trimming and J lost 7 bases, with 13 bases between them. CDR3 amino acids: CASSLVQGLTEKLFF. The CDR3 DNA follows: TGTGCCAGCAGCTTGGTACAGGGTCTAACTGAAAAACTGTTTTTT.

This chain connects TRBV27 to TRBJ1-6; D gene uncertain. Trimming shortened V by 5 bases and J by 3 bases, and 14 bases separated the two germline ends. Germline V CDR1 and CDR2: MNHEY, SMNVEV (reference sequence). The CDR3 consists of 16 residues. In DNA form, the CDR3 reads TGTGCCAGCAGTCATGAGTCGGGCCTCTATAATTCACCCCTCCACTTT. Amino acids: CASSHESGLYNSPLHF.

The chain uses TRBV6-1 and TRBJ1-5; D might be TRBD1 (6 bases). The germline V gene encodes CDR1 MNHNS and CDR2 SASEGT. The CDR3 runs 14 residues. V dropped 1 base and J dropped 6 bases, with 10 bases sitting between them. CDR3 loop: CASSEGGASQPQHF. The CDR3 region has the DNA TGTGCCAGCAGTGAAGGGGGGGCGAGTCAGCCCCAGCATTTT.

The rearrangement links TRBV30 to TRBJ1-6; D is unresolved. V lost 5 bases and J lost 7, with 12 bases in between. CDR1 is GTSNPN, CDR2 SVGIG, per germline (reference sequence). The CDR3 contains 13 residues. The CDR3 sequence: CAWVQSWNSPLHF. The CDR3, as DNA: TGTGCCTGGGTCCAATCGTGGAATTCACCCCTCCACTTT.

The J gene is TRBJ1-5, the V gene TRBV6-6, with D hard to call. Germline loops: CDR1 MNHNY, CDR2 SVGAGI (reference sequence). The CDR3 is 15 amino acids. V gave up 0 bases and J gave up 1 base, with 7 bases separating them. The CDR3 coding sequence is TGTGCCAGCAGTTACTCATGGGCCAGCAATCAGCCCCAGCATTTT. Residues: CASSYSWASNQPQHF.

V gene TRBV13 combines with J gene TRBJ2-3; possibly TRBD2 for D (6 bases). This CDR3 is 14 amino acids long. Germline V CDR1 and CDR2: PRHDT, FYEKMQ (reference sequence). V lost 11 bases and J 1 base, leaving 16 bases between the germline ends. The CDR3 here is CASSQEGRTDTQYF. CDR3 DNA sequence: TGTGCCTCCTCCCAGGAGGGGCGCACAGATACGCAGTATTTT. Full variable domain (outside the CDR3, taken from reference TRBV13 and TRBJ2-3): AAGVIQSPRHLIKEKRETATLKCYPIPRHDTVYWYQQGPGQDPQFLISFYEKMQSDKGSIPDRFSAQQFSDYHSELNMSSLELGDSALYFCASSQEGRTDTQYFGPGTRLTVL.

The chain has TRBV11-2 and TRBJ1-2; D not certain. Trimming left V 3 bases short and J 6 bases short, with 11 bases between. This CDR3 comprises 13 residues. Germline lookup yields CDR1 SGHAT and CDR2 FQNNGV. The CDR3 DNA is TGTGCCAGCAGCTTTGCGGGAGGCGATGGCTACACCTTC. It codes for CASSFAGGDGYTF.

The chain joins TRBV5-1 to TRBJ1-2; possible D gene TRBD1, 5 bases. The germline V gene has CDR1 SGHRS and CDR2 YFSETQ. Trimming shortened V by 4 bases and J by 5 bases, and 21 bases separated the two germline ends. This CDR3 has 16 amino acids. CDR3 sequence: CASSPPGQPPIYGYTF. Here the CDR3 DNA reads TGCGCCAGCAGCCCCCCGGGGCAGCCGCCTATATATGGCTACACCTTC.

This clone was detected only once. The chain employs TRBV9 and TRBJ2-3, with D uncertain. Germline V lookup: CDR1 SGDLS, CDR2 YYNGEE. V lost 1 base to trimming and J lost 2 bases, with 14 bases between them. There are 16 residues in the CDR3. The CDR3 DNA sequence: TGTGCCAGCAGCGTAAGAGTATTGGAATCCACAGATACGCAGTATTTT. This codes for CASSVRVLESTDTQYF.

J is TRBJ1-6 and V is TRBV2; perhaps TRBD1 as D (5 bases). The V gene lost 4 bases and the J gene lost 10 bases, with 17 bases spanning the gap. Germline V CDR1 and CDR2: SNHLY, FYNNEI. This CDR3 region has 15 residues. CDR3 DNA sequence: TGTGCCAGCAGTGGTTCGGAGGGGTTAGGATCACCCCTCCACTTT. Translated, it gives CASSGSEGLGSPLHF. Complete variable domain (other parts from reference TRBV2 and TRBJ1-6): EPEVTQTPSHQVTQMGQEVILRCVPISNHLYFYWYRQILGQKVEFLVSFYNNEISEKSEIFDDQFSVERPDGSNFTLKIRSTKLEDSAMYFCASSGSEGLGSPLHFGNGTRLTVT.

The rearrangement joins TRBV25-1 to TRBJ1-2; D is undetermined. The CDR3 consists of 13 residues. Trimming took 5 bases from V and 6 from J, leaving 13 bases between them. Germline V gene sequence: CDR1 MGHDK, CDR2 SYGVNS. The DNA for the CDR3 is TGTGCCAGCAGTTTGTTGTCGGGTGATGGCTACACCTTC. Its translation: CASSLLSGDGYTF.